One sample yielded the 21 T cell receptor beta chains listed below, sequenced in a study of blood T cell repertoires in COVID-19. TCRdb's table, derived via immunoSEQ multiplex PCR, lists solely in-frame clones and lacks some. Found here are over 300,000 clones, over 75% of them singletons; the top ten hold approximately 7.6%. The sample taken for sequencing was peripheral blood. These receptors were taken from a human donor in a cohort sampled during active COVID-19.

The V and J genes are TRBV30 and TRBJ1-6; no firm D call. This CDR3 has 15 amino acids. Germline values: CDR1 GTSNPN, CDR2 SVGIG (reference sequence). V was trimmed by 2 bases and J by 0 bases, leaving 8 bases between them. The CDR3 DNA is TGTGCCTGGAGTCAGGATCCCTCCTATAATTCACCCCTCCACTTT. Its protein product is CAWSQDPSYNSPLHF.

This clone was picked up a small number of times. V gene TRBV19 combines with J gene TRBJ1-5; perhaps TRBD1 as D (5 bases). The CDR3 extends over 13 amino acids. V shed 5 bases and J shed 5 bases, with 10 bases lying between them. Germline V CDR1 and CDR2: LNHDA, SQIVND (reference sequence). The CDR3 DNA sequence: TGTGCCAGTAGTCCTGACAGATATCAGCCCCAGCATTTT. This encodes CASSPDRYQPQHF.

J is TRBJ1-6 and V is TRBV6-5; the match to TRBD1 covers 9 bases. CDR3 length: 15 amino acids. Losses at the gene ends were 5 bases for V and 7 bases for J; bases not matched to a gene: 6. Germline loops: CDR1 MNHEY, CDR2 SVGAGI. CDR3 protein: CASSSRQGGNSPLHF. The CDR3 DNA reads as TGTGCCAGCAGTAGTCGACAGGGGGGAAATTCACCCCTCCACTTT.

The rearrangement joins TRBV10-3 to TRBJ1-1; TRBD1 agrees at 8 bases. The CDR3 length is 15 residues. Germline trimming cut 6 bases from V and 6 bases from J; bases unmatched to any gene: 12. Germline V CDR1 and CDR2: ENHRY, SYGVKD. CDR3 nucleotide sequence: TGTGCCATCAGCGCCGTAATGTCACAGGGGGCTGAAGCTTTCTTT. It specifies CAISAVMSQGAEAFF.

V usage is TRBV27 and J usage is TRBJ2-5; 9 nucleotides match TRBD1. CDR1 is MNHEY, CDR2 SMNVEV, per germline (reference sequence). The CDR3 extends over 14 amino acids. V gave up 6 bases and J gave up 4 bases; unmatched junction bases: 6. The CDR3 DNA reads TGTGCCAGCAGCCACCAGGGACAGGGAGAGACCCAGTACTTC. Its protein is CASSHQGQGETQYF.

The chain carries TRBV6-5 and TRBJ1-2, with TRBD1 matching over 9 bases. CDR3 size: 13 residues. The V and J ends lost 6 bases and 8 bases, in that order; junction bases with no gene match: 7. Germline CDR1 and CDR2: MNHEY and SVGAGI. CDR3 DNA sequence: TGTGCCAGCAGGGGGGACAGGGTGAACGGCTACACCTTC. The encoded protein is CASRGDRVNGYTF.

This clone was seen more than once but under ten times. CDR3 coding DNA: TGTGCCAGCAGCGTCGACTCGCCGGGGACCCAGTACTTC. The encoded protein is CASSVDSPGTQYF. The chain combines TRBV5-4 with TRBJ2-5, with D uncertain. The CDR3 runs 13 residues. V dropped 4 bases and J dropped 7 bases, with 14 bases sitting between them. Germline-derived CDR1 and CDR2 are SGHNT and YYREEE (reference sequence).

This chain joins TRBV2 and TRBJ2-2; D perhaps matches TRBD2 (5 bases). V dropped 4 bases and J dropped 6 bases, with 15 bases sitting between them. The germline CDR1 and CDR2 sequences are SNHLY and FYNNEI. This CDR3 spans 15 amino acids. Here the CDR3 DNA reads TGTGCCAGCAGTGTCGAAGTGGGTAGCGCCGGGGAGCTGTTTTTT. It yields the protein CASSVEVGSAGELFF.

This chain joins TRBV7-6 and TRBJ2-3, with 10 bases fitting TRBD2. With V trimmed by 1 base and J by 4 bases, 5 bases remained unmatched. Germline V gene data show CDR1 as SGHVS and CDR2 as FNYEAQ. This CDR3 has 16 amino acids. CDR3 in DNA: TGTGCCAGCAGCTTAGGAGCGGGGGGGCCCGCAGATACGCAGTATTTT. Translated: CASSLGAGGPADTQYF.

CDR3 sequence reads: CASSNSGTGGREQYF. The CDR3 DNA reads TGTGCCAGCTCAAACTCCGGGACAGGGGGTAGGGAGCAGTACTTC. The V gene is TRBV18, the J gene TRBJ2-7; TRBD1 matches at 11 bases. V shed 5 bases, J shed 7 bases, and the junction held 10 bases outside the gene matches. The germline gives CDR1 KGHSH, CDR2 LQKENI. There are 15 residues in the CDR3.

The rearrangement joins TRBV6-5 to TRBJ2-1, with 9 positions matching TRBD2. Losses at the gene ends were 4 bases for V and 8 bases for J; bases not matched to a gene: 6. The CDR3 runs 14 residues. CDR1 is MNHEY and CDR2 is SVGAGI in the germline V gene. CDR3 in DNA: TGTGCCAGCAGTTCCAGGGCTAGCGGGGATGAGCAGTTCTTC. Its translation: CASSSRASGDEQFF.

V gene TRBV11-3 combines with J gene TRBJ1-2, with D hard to call. This CDR3 region has 14 residues. Trimming shortened V by 0 bases and J by 1 base, and 6 bases separated the two germline ends. The germline V gene encodes CDR1 SGHNT and CDR2 YENEEA. CDR3 bases: TGTGCCAGCAGCTTAGACCCCAATAACTATGGCTACACCTTC. Encoded protein: CASSLDPNNYGYTF.

The chain links TRBV2 to TRBJ2-3; a weak D match, TRBD2 (5 bases). Germline CDR1 and CDR2: SNHLY and FYNNEI. Between the trimmed V and J ends, which lost 0 bases and 4 bases, there was a span of 11 bases. The CDR3 has 15 amino acids. CDR3 sequence: CASSEAAGGPDTQYF. The CDR3 DNA follows: TGTGCCAGCAGTGAAGCGGCGGGCGGTCCAGATACGCAGTATTTT.

This chain joins TRBV4-1 and TRBJ1-2, with TRBD1 as a possible D gene (6 bases). Deletions cut 4 bases from V and 3 bases from J, with 12 bases between. CDR1 and CDR2 from the germline V gene are MGHRA and YSYEKL. This CDR3 has 14 residues. CDR3: CASSLQGSDYGYTF. The CDR3 region has the DNA TGCGCCAGCAGCCTACAGGGATCGGACTATGGCTACACCTTC.

The V gene is TRBV11-2, the J gene TRBJ1-1; D unclear. The ends were cut back, 4 bases at V and 10 bases at J, with 10 bases in the middle. In germline, CDR1 is SGHAT, CDR2 FQNNGV. The length of the CDR3 is 11 residues. The CDR3 DNA follows: TGTGCCAGCAGCTCCGTACTTTCAGCTTTCTTT. The encoded protein is CASSSVLSAFF.

The rearrangement links TRBV3-1 (or the pseudogene TRBV3-2) to TRBJ2-7, with D maybe TRBD2 (5 bases). Germline V gene lookup returns CDR1 LGHDT and CDR2 YNNKEL (reference sequence). Trimming shortened V by 1 base and J by 3 bases, and 16 bases separated the two germline ends. The CDR3 contains 16 residues. Written as DNA, the CDR3 is TGTGCCAGCAGCCAAGCAGGTCTAGCCTTCAGCTACGAGCAGTACTTC. Its protein is CASSQAGLAFSYEQYF.

The CDR3 DNA reads TGTGCCAGCAGAGCGGGACAGGGGGTGTACGGCTACACCTTC. Protein sequence: CASRAGQGVYGYTF. This chain connects TRBV2 to TRBJ1-2, with TRBD1 matching over 11 bases. V trimming: 6 bases; J trimming: 8 bases; junction bases outside the gene matches: 8. Germline V gene lookup returns CDR1 SNHLY and CDR2 FYNNEI. The CDR3 is made up of 14 amino acids.

The chain couples TRBV7-9 to TRBJ1-1; D is possibly TRBD1 (5 bases). V was shortened by 5 bases and J by 5 bases, with 12 bases between the two germline ends. This CDR3 has 13 amino acids. CDR1 SEHNR and CDR2 FQNEAQ come from the germline V gene (reference sequence). Written as DNA, the CDR3 is TGTGCCAGCAGCGGCCAGGGAAAAACTGAAGCTTTCTTT. Translating it yields CASSGQGKTEAFF.

This chain links TRBV5-4 with TRBJ1-3; D is perhaps TRBD1 (6 bases). Germline CDR1 and CDR2: SGHNT and YYREEE (reference sequence). V lost 4 bases and J lost 4, with 12 bases in between. This CDR3 region has 14 residues. CDR3 residues: CASSPNGQGNTIYF. The CDR3 DNA reads TGTGCCAGCAGCCCGAACGGACAGGGAAACACCATATATTTT.

The CDR3 loop is CASSSGQGAYEAFF. CDR3 in DNA: TGTGCCAGCAGCTCAGGACAGGGGGCTTATGAAGCTTTCTTT. This chain joins TRBV7-3 and TRBJ1-1, with 11 nucleotides matching TRBD1. The CDR3 has 14 amino acids. CDR1 and CDR2 (germline): SGHTA, FQGTGA. Germline trimming cut 4 bases from V and 7 bases from J; bases unmatched to any gene: 5.

The chain carries TRBV2 and TRBJ2-3; no firm D call. From germline, CDR1 is SNHLY and CDR2 FYNNEI. V was cut by 2 bases and J by 4 bases, with 19 bases left in between. The CDR3 is made up of 17 amino acids. CDR3 nucleotide sequence: TGTGCCAGCAGTGAAAAAGAGTATAGCCTTTTCGCAGATACGCAGTATTTT. Protein product: CASSEKEYSLFADTQYF.